In this sample, the clone carrying this T cell receptor beta chain turned up a few times. Its antigen is currently unknown. The data were produced by immunoSEQ multiplex PCR, yet TCRdb's version contains in-frame clones alone and is incomplete. Found here are around 3,600 clones, around 21% of them singletons; the top ten hold 5.5% to 7.5%. These data are taken from a study of T cells in localized non-small cell lung cancer. Overall study findings and caveats: Analysis by sequencing included only one tumor region, so heterogeneity remains possible. Those with higher blood T cell density had longer overall survival. For the top 100 tumor clones, a median about 62 also appeared in adjacent lung.

CDR1 and CDR2 from the germline V gene are MNHGY and SAAAGT. The CDR3 is 15 amino acids. Trimming removed 6 bases from V and 0 bases from J, with 11 bases in between. This chain connects TRBV6-8 to TRBJ2-2; no clear D gene. The receptor's source is a man aged 18 to 49 with stage II lung adenocarcinoma. The specimen was lung tumor tissue, collected before any cancer treatment. The CDR3 protein is CASRTLRPNTGELFF. In DNA, the CDR3 is TGTGCCAGCAGAACCCTTAGACCGAACACCGGGGAGCTGTTTTTT.